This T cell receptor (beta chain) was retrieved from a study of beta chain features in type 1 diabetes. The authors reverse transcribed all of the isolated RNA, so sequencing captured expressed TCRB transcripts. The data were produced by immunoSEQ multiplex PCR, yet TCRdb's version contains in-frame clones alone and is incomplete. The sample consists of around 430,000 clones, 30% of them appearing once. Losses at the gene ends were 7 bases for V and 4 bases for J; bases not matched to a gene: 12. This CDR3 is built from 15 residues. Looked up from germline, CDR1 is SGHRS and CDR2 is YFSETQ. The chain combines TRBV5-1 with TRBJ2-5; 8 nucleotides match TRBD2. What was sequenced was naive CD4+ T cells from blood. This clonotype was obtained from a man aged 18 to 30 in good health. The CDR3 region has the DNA TGCGCCAGCCAGCGTGGGAGCGGGAGTGCAGAGACCCAGTACTTC. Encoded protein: CASQRGSGSAETQYF.